The rows below give T cell receptor beta chains drawn from one sample of a study of blood T cells in healthy people across ages. In TCRdb, the 5' RACE reads were re-called with MiXCR into one record per CDR3 protein. The sample lists some 1,500,000 distinct CDR3 sequences, 35% to 45% occurring once. Sequences were obtained from blood. The receptors here all came from a young woman in good health. CDR3s include the opening cysteine and the closing phenylalanine or tryptophan. D genes are given only for firm matches. Size is stated for part of the rows, as once, few or many counts, or as a class when the clone is expanded.

J,size,V,D,DNA,CDR3
TRBJ2-7,few,TRBV2,TRBD2,TGTGCCAGCAAGGATGGGACTAGTTTAGACGAGCAGTACTTC,CASKDGTSLDEQYF
TRBJ2-7,.,TRBV12-3/TRBV12-4,TRBD1,TGTGCCAGCAGTTTATGGGCGGGACAGGGGGTCTACGAGCAGTACTTC,CASSLWAGQGVYEQYF
TRBJ2-1,once,TRBV20-1,TRBD1,TGCAGTGTCGGGGACAGGGGTTACTACAATGAGCAGTTCTTC,CSVGDRGYYNEQFF
TRBJ1-1,.,TRBV9,.,TGTGCCAGCAGCGTAGTAAACAGGGTAACTGAAGCTTTCTTT,CASSVVNRVTEAFF
TRBJ2-1,.,TRBV4-3,TRBD2,TGCGCCAGCAGCCAAGAGGCACTAGCGGTGAATGAGCAGTTCTTC,CASSQEALAVNEQFF
TRBJ2-7,.,TRBV2,.,TGTGCCAGCACGGGAGGGACAGGGTTAGGCGAGCAGTACTTC,CASTGGTGLGEQYF
TRBJ2-1,few,TRBV6-1,TRBD1,TGTGCCAGCAAGTGGACAGGGGGCGATGATGAGCAGTTCTTC,CASKWTGGDDEQFF
TRBJ2-7,.,TRBV5-1,.,TGCGCCAGCAGCTTGGCTGTGGCAATCGACGAGCAGTACTTC,CASSLAVAIDEQYF
TRBJ1-1,.,TRBV5-1,.,TGCGCCAGCATGCCGGGACCCTACAACACTGAAGCTTTCTTT,CASMPGPYNTEAFF
TRBJ1-2,.,TRBV6-2/TRBV6-3,.,TGTGCCAGCAGTTCGTCGGGCTACTATGGCTACACCTTC,CASSSSGYYGYTF
TRBJ1-1,.,TRBV6-1,TRBD1,TGTGCCAGCAAACTGACAGGGACAAACACTGAAGCTTTCTTT,CASKLTGTNTEAFF
TRBJ2-1,few,TRBV25-1,.,TGTGCCAGCAGTGACCCCGGACGTAGGGACAATGAGCAGTTCTTC,CASSDPGRRDNEQFF
TRBJ2-3,.,TRBV12-3/TRBV12-4,.,TGTGCCAGCAGTTTCTCGTCGGCTCAGGATACGCAGTATTTT,CASSFSSAQDTQYF
TRBJ2-4,few,TRBV7-9,.,TGTGCCAGCAGCTACCCCGATTTAGCCAAAAACATTCAGTACTTC,CASSYPDLAKNIQYF
TRBJ1-4,few,TRBV4-1,.,TGCGCCAGCAGCCAAATATTGAGACAGAGCAATGAAAAACTGTTTTTT,CASSQILRQSNEKLFF
TRBJ2-1,.,TRBV20-1,TRBD1,TGCAGTGCGCCGACAGGGTGGGTGTCAGCCTACAATGAGCAGTTCTTC,CSAPTGWVSAYNEQFF
TRBJ2-1,.,TRBV29-1,.,TGCAGCGCCAGGACGGCACAGCAGTACAGTGAGCAGTTCTTC,CSARTAQQYSEQFF
TRBJ2-5,few,TRBV12-3/TRBV12-4,.,TGTGCCAGCAGTTTAGTGTCGGACGGCTTAGATAAGACCCAGTACTTC,CASSLVSDGLDKTQYF
TRBJ1-1,.,TRBV12-3/TRBV12-4,.,TGTGCCAGCAGTTTCATGGCTCCTGAAGCTTTCTTT,CASSFMAPEAFF
TRBJ1-2,.,TRBV6-5,.,TGTGCCAGCAGTACCAATGGTGACTACACCTTC,CASSTNGDYTF
TRBJ2-1,.,TRBV10-3,.,TGTGCCATCAGTGGAATACCGGACAATGAGCAGTTCTTC,CAISGIPDNEQFF
TRBJ1-4,.,TRBV12-3/TRBV12-4,.,TGTGCCAGCAGTTTGGGGGGCATATTTTCGGGGCCTAATAATGAAAAACTGTTTTTT,CASSLGGIFSGPNNEKLFF
TRBJ2-1,.,TRBV9,.,TGTGCCAGCAGCGTAGGGGGACATACTAATGAGCAGTTCTTC,CASSVGGHTNEQFF
TRBJ1-2,few,TRBV6-6,.,TGTGCCAGCAGTTTTATCGACAGGAAAAGCTATGGCTACACCTTC,CASSFIDRKSYGYTF
TRBJ2-7,.,TRBV20-1,.,TGCAGTGCTAGCGGGCCCCTCTCCTACGAGCAGTACTTC,CSASGPLSYEQYF
TRBJ2-5,.,TRBV7-9,TRBD2,TGTGCCAGCAGCCTAGGACTAGCGTTAGAGACCCAGTACTTC,CASSLGLALETQYF
TRBJ1-5,.,TRBV20-1,.,TGCAGTGCTATCCGATGTGGGGGGGATAGCAATCAGCCCCAGCATTTT,CSAIRCGGDSNQPQHF
TRBJ1-2,few,TRBV3-1,.,TGTGCCAGCAGCTCCAATAAATGGGCCACCTATGGCTACACCTTC,CASSSNKWATYGYTF
TRBJ2-3,.,TRBV20-1,TRBD2,TGCAGTGCCCCAGCGGGGATCACAGATACGCAGTATTTT,CSAPAGITDTQYF
TRBJ2-1,.,TRBV7-2,.,TGTGCCAGCAGCCTAGTAAGTGATGGTTCGGATGAGCAGTTCTTT,CASSLVSDGSDEQFF
TRBJ1-1,.,TRBV20-1,.,TGCAGTGTTGACAGTTACACTGAAGCTTTCTTT,CSVDSYTEAFF
TRBJ2-7,few,TRBV24-1,.,TGTGCCACCAGTGATTTGGGCAATGAGCAGTACTTC,CATSDLGNEQYF
TRBJ2-1,.,TRBV7-9,TRBD2,TGTGCCAGCAGCTTAGCCCGACTAGCGGGGGATGAGCAGTTCTTC,CASSLARLAGDEQFF